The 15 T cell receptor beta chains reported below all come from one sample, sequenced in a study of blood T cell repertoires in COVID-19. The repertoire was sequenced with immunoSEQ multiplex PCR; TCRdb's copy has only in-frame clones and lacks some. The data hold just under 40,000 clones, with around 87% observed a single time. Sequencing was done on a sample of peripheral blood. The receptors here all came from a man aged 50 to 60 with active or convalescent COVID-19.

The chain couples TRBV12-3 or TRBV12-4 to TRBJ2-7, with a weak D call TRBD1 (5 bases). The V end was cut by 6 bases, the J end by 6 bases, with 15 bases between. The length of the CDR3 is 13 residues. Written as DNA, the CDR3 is TGTGCCAGCAGACTCCAGGGTTATGGCGAGCAGTACTTC. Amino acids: CASRLQGYGEQYF.

The CDR3: CASSETTGAEQFF. CDR3 in DNA: TGTGCCAGCAGTGAGACGACAGGGGCTGAGCAGTTCTTC. J is TRBJ2-1 and V is TRBV6-1; 8 nucleotides align to TRBD1. CDR1 and CDR2 from the germline V gene are MNHNS and SASEGT. V gave up 3 bases and J gave up 9 bases; unmatched junction bases: 4. The CDR3 has 13 amino acids.

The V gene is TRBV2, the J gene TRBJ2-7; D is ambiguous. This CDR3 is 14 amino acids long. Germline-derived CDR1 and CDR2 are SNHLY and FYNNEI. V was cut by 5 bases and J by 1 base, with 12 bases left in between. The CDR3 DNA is TGTGCCAGCAGTAACTACGGAAGATCCTACGAGCAGTACGTC. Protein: CASSNYGRSYEQYV.

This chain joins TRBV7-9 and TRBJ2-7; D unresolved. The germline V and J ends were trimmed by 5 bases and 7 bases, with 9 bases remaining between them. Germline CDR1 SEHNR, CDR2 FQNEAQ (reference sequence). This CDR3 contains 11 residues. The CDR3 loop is CASSPSLEQYF. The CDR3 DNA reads TGTGCCAGCAGCCCCTCTCTAGAGCAGTACTTC.

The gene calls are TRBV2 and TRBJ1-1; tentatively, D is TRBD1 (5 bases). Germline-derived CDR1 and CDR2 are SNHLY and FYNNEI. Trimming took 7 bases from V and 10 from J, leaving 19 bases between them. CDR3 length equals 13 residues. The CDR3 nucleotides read TGTGCCAGCAACCCAGTGCGTGGAAGGGGAGCTTTCTTT. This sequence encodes CASNPVRGRGAFF.

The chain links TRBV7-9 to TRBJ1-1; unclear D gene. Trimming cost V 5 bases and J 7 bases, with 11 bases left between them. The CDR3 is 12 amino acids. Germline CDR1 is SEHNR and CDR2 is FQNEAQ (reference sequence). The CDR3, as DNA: TGTGCCAGCAGCGTCCTACGGGGTGAAGCTTTCTTT. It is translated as CASSVLRGEAFF.

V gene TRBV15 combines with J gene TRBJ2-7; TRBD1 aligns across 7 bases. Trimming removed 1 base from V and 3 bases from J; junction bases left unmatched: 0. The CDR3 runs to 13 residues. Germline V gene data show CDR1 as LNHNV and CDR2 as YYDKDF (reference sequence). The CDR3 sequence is CATSRGTGYEQYF. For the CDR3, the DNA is TGTGCCACCAGCAGAGGGACAGGCTACGAGCAGTACTTC.

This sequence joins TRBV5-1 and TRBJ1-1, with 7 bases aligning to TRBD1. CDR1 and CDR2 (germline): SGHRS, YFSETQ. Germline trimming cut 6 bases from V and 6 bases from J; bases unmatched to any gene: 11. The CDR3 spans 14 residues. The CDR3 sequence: CASTWQEGAAEAFF. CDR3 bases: TGCGCCAGCACCTGGCAGGAGGGGGCGGCTGAAGCTTTCTTT. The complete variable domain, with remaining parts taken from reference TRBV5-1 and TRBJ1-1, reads KAGVTQTPRYLIKTRGQQVTLSCSPISGHRSVSWYQQTPGQGLQFLFEYFSETQRNKGNFPGRFSGRQFSNSRSEMNVSTLELGDSALYLCASTWQEGAAEAFFGQGTRLTVV.

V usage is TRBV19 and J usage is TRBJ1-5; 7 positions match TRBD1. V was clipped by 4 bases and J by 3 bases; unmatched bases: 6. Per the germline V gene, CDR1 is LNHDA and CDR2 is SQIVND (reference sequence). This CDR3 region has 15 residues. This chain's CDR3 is CASSSSGTDNQPQHF. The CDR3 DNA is TGTGCCAGTAGTAGCTCCGGGACAGACAATCAGCCCCAGCATTTT.

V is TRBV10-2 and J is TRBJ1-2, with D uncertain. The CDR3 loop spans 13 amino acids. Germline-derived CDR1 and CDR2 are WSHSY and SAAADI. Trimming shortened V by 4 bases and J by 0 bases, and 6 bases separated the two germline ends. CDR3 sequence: CASSAVSNYGYTF. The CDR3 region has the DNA TGCGCCAGCAGTGCGGTTTCTAACTATGGCTACACCTTC.

In nucleotides, the CDR3 is TGTGCCAGCAGCCCGTATGAGGAGCAGTACTTC. It encodes CASSPYEEQYF. The V call is TRBV7-2, the J call TRBJ2-7, with D unresolved. Trimming took 5 bases from V and 7 from J, leaving 9 bases between them. The CDR3 totals 11 residues. Germline-derived CDR1 and CDR2 are SGHTA and FQGNSA.

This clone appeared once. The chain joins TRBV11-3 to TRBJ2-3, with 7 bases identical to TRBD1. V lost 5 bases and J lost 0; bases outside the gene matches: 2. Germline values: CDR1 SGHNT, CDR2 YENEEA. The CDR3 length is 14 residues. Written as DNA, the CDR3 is TGTGCCAGCAGCCCGACAGGGAGCACAGATACGCAGTATTTT. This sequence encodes CASSPTGSTDTQYF. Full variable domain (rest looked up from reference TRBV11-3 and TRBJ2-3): EAGVVQSPRYKIIEKKQPVAFWCNPISGHNTLYWYLQNLGQGPELLIRYENEEAVDDSQLPKDRFSAERLKGVDSTLKIQPAELGDSAVYLCASSPTGSTDTQYFGPGTRLTVL.

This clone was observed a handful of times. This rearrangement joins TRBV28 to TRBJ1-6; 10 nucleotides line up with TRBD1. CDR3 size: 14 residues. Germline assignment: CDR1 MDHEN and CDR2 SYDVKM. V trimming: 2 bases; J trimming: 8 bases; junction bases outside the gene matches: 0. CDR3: CASSLGQGDSPLHF. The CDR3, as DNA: TGTGCCAGCAGTTTAGGACAGGGGGATTCACCCCTCCACTTT.

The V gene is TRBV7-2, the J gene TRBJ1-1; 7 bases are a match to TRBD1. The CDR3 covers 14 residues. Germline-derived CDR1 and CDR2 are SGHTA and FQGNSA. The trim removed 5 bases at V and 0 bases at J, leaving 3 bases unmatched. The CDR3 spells CASSQDRMNTEAFF. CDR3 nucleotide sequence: TGTGCCAGCAGCCAGGACAGGATGAACACTGAAGCTTTCTTT.

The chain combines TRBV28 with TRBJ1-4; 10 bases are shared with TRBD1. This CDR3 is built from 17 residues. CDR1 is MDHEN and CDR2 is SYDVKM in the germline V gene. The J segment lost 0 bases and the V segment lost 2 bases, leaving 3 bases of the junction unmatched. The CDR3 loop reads CASSLPGQGATNEKLFF. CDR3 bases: TGTGCCAGCAGTTTACCCGGACAGGGGGCAACTAATGAAAAACTGTTTTTT.